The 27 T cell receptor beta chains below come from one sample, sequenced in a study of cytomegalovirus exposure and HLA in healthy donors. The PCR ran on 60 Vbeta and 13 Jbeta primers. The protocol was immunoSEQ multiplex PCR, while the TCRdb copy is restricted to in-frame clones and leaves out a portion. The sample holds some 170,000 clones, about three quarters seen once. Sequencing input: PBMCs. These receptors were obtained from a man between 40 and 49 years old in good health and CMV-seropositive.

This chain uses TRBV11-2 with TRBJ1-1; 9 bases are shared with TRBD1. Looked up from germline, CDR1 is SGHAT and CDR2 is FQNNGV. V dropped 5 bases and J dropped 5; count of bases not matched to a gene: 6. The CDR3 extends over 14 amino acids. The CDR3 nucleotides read TGTGCCAGCAGCACAGGGACAGGGAGGACTGAAGCTTTCTTT. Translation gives CASSTGTGRTEAFF.

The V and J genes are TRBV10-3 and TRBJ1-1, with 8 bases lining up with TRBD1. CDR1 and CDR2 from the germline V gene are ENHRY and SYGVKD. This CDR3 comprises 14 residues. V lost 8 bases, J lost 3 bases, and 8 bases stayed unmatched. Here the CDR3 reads CAIAGDRRDTEAFF. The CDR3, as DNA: TGTGCCATCGCTGGGGACAGGAGGGACACTGAAGCTTTCTTT.

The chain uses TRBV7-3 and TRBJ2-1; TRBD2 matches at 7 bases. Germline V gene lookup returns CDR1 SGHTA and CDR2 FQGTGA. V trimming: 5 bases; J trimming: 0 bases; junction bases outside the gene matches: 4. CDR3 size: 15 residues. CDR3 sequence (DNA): TGTGCCAGCAGCCCTAGACTAGCCTCCTACAATGAGCAGTTCTTC. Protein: CASSPRLASYNEQFF.

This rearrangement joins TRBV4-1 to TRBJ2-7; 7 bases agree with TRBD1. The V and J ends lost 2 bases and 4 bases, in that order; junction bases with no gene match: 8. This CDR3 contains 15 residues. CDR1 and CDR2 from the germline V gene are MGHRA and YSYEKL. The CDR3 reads CASSQTPGQTYEQYF. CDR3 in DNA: TGCGCCAGCAGCCAAACTCCGGGACAGACATACGAGCAGTACTTC.

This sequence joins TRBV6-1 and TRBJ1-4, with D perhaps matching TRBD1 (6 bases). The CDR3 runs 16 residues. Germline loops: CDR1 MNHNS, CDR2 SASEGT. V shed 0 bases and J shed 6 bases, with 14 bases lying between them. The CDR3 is CASSEAWGHGDEKLFF. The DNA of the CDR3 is TGTGCCAGCAGTGAAGCTTGGGGGCACGGTGATGAAAAACTGTTTTTT.

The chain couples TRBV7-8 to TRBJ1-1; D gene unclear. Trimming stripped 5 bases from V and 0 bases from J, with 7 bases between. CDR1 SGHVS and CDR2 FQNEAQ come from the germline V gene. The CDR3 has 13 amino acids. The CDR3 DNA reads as TGTGCCAGCAGCAAACAGATGAACACTGAAGCTTTCTTT. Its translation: CASSKQMNTEAFF.

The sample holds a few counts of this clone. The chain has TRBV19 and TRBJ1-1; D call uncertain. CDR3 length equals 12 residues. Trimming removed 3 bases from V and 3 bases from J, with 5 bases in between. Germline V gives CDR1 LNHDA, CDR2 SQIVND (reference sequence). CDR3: CASSIGYTEAFF. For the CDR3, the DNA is TGTGCCAGTAGTATCGGTTACACTGAAGCTTTCTTT.

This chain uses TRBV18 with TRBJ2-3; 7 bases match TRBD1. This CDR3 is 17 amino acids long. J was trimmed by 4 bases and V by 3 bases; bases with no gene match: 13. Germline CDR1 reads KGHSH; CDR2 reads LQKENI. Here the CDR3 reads CASSPVTGSWESDTQYF. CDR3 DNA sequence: TGTGCCAGCTCACCGGTGACAGGGTCTTGGGAATCAGATACGCAGTATTTT. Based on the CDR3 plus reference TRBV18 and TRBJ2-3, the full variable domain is NAGVMQNPRHLVRRRGQEARLRCSPMKGHSHVYWYRQLPEEGLKFMVYLQKENIIDESGMPKERFSAEFPKEGPSILRIQQVVRGDSAAYFCASSPVTGSWESDTQYFGPGTRLTVL.

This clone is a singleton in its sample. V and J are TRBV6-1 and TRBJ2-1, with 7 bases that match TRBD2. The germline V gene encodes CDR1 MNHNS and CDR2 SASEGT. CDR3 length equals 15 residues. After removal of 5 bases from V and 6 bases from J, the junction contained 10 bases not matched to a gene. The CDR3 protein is CASSPGGHWGNEQFF. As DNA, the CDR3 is TGTGCCAGCAGTCCGGGGGGTCATTGGGGCAATGAGCAGTTCTTC.

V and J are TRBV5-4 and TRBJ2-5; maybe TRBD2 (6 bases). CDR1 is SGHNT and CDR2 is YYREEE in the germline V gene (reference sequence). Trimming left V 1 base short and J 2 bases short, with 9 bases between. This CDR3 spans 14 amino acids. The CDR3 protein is CASSLFGRQETQYF. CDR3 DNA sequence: TGTGCCAGCAGCTTGTTCGGGAGACAAGAGACCCAGTACTTC.

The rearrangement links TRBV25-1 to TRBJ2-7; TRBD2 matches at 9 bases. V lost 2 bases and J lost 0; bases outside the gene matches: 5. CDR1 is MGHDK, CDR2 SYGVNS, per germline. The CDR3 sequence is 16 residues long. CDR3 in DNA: TGTGCCAGCAGTGAAGGACTAGCGTATAGCTCCTACGAGCAGTACTTC. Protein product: CASSEGLAYSSYEQYF.

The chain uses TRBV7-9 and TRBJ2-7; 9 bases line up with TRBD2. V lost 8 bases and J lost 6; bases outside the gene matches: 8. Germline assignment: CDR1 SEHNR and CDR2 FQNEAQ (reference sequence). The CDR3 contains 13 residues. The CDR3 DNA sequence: TGTGCCAGCGGGGCTAGCGGGACAGTCGAGCAGTACTTC. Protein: CASGASGTVEQYF.

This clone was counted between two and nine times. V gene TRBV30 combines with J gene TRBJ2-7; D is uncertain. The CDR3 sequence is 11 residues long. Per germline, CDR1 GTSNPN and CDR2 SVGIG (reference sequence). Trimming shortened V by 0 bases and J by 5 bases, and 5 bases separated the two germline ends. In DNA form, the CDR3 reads TGTGCCTGGAGTGTTCGGGACGAGCAGTACTTC. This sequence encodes CAWSVRDEQYF.

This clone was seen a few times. CDR3 DNA sequence: TGTGCCAGCAGCCGCCTCCGAGGAAACACTGAAGCTTTCTTT. Amino acid sequence: CASSRLRGNTEAFF. V is TRBV7-2 and J is TRBJ1-1; the D is unclear. This CDR3 comprises 14 residues. Germline V gene sequence: CDR1 SGHTA, CDR2 FQGNSA. Trimming left V 5 bases short and J 2 bases short, with 12 bases between.

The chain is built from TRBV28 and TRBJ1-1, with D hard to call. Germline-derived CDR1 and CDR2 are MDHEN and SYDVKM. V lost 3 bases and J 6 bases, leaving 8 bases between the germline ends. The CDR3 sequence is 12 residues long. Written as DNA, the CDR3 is TGTGCCAGCAGTTTTGGGCTGCCTGAAGCTTTCTTT. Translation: CASSFGLPEAFF. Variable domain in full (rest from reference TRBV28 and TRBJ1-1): DVKVTQSSRYLVKRTGEKVFLECVQDMDHENMFWYRQDPGLGLRLIYFSYDVKMKEKGDIPEGYSVSREKKERFSLILESASTNQTSMYLCASSFGLPEAFFGQGTRLTVV.

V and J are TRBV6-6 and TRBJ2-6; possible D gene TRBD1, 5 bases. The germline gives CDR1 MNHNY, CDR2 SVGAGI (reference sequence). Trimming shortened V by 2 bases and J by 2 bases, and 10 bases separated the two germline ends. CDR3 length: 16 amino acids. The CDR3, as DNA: TGTGCCAGCAGTTACCCCAGGGCCACTGGGGCCAACGTCCTGACTTTC. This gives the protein CASSYPRATGANVLTF.

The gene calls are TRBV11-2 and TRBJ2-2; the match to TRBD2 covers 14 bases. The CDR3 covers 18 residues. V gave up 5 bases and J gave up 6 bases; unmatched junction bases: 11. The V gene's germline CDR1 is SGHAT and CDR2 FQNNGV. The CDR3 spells CASSLRGSGLAGAGELFF. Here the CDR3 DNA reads TGTGCCAGCAGCCTTAGGGGATCGGGACTAGCGGGAGCCGGGGAGCTGTTTTTT.

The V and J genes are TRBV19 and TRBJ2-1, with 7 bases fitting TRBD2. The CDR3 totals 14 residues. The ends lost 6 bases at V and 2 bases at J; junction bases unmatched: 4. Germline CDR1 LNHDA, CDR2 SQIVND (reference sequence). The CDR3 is CASRQRETYNEQFF. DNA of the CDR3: TGTGCCAGTAGACAGCGGGAAACCTACAATGAGCAGTTCTTC.

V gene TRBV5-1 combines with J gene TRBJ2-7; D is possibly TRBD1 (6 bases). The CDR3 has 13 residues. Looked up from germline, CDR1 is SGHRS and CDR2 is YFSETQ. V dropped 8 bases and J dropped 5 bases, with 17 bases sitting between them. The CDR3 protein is CASQGSFLNEQYF. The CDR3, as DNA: TGCGCCAGTCAGGGGTCATTTCTCAACGAGCAGTACTTC. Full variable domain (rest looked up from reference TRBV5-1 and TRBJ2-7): KAGVTQTPRYLIKTRGQQVTLSCSPISGHRSVSWYQQTPGQGLQFLFEYFSETQRNKGNFPGRFSGRQFSNSRSEMNVSTLELGDSALYLCASQGSFLNEQYFGPGTRLTVT.

This CDR3 is CASSSSRTSGSYNEQFF. CDR3 coding DNA: TGTGCCAGCAGCTCCTCGAGGACTAGCGGATCCTACAATGAGCAGTTCTTC. The rearrangement uses TRBV5-8 and TRBJ2-1; 10 positions agree with TRBD2. J was trimmed by 1 base and V by 3 bases; bases with no gene match: 7. CDR1 and CDR2 (germline): SGHTS, YDEGEE. The CDR3 is 17 amino acids.

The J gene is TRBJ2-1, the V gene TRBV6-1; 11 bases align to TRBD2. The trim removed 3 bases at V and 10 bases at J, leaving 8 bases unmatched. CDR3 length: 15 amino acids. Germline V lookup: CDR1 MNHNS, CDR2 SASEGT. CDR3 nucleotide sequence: TGTGCCAGCAGTGACTTTAGCGGGAGGGCCCGCGAGCAGTTCTTC. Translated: CASSDFSGRAREQFF.

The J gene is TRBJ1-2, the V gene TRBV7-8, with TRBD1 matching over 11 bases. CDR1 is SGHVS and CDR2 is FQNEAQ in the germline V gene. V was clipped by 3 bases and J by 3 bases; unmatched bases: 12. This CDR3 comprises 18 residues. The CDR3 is CASSFKRAGTGGDYGYTF. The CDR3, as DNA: TGTGCCAGCAGCTTTAAAAGGGCTGGGACAGGGGGGGACTATGGCTACACCTTC.

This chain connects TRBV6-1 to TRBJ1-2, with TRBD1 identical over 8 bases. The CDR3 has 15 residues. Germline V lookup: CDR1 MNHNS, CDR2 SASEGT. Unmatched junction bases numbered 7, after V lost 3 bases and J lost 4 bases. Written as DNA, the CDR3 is TGTGCCAGCAGTGACTCGGGACAGGTCGCCTATGGCTACACCTTC. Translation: CASSDSGQVAYGYTF.

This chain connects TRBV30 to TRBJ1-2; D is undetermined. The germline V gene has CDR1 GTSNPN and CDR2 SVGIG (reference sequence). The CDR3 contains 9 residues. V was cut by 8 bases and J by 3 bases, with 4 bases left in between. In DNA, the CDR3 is TGTGCCGGAGACTATGGCTACACCTTC. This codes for CAGDYGYTF. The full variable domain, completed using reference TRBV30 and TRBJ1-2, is SQTIHQWPATLVQPVGSPLSLECTVEGTSNPNLYWYRQAAGRGLQLLFYSVGIGQISSEVPQNLSASRPQDRQFILSSKKLLLSDSGFYLCAGDYGYTFGSGTRLTVV.

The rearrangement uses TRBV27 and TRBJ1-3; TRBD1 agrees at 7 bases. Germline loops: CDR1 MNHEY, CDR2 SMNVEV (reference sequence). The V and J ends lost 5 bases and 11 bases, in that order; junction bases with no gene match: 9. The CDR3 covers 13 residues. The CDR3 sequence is CASSVIRGDPIYF. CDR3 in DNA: TGTGCCAGCAGTGTCATCAGGGGGGACCCCATATATTTT.

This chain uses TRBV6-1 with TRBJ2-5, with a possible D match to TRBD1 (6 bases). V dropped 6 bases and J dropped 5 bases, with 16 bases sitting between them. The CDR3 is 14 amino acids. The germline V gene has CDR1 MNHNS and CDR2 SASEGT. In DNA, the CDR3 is TGTGCCAGCAGGCTTTTACAGGGTTTGGAGACCCAGTACTTC. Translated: CASRLLQGLETQYF.

This chain's CDR3 is CASSLARRNTEAFF. CDR3 bases: TGCGCCAGCAGCTTGGCACGGAGGAACACTGAAGCTTTCTTT. This sequence joins TRBV5-1 and TRBJ1-1; no clear D. The CDR3 extends over 14 amino acids. Germline V lookup: CDR1 SGHRS, CDR2 YFSETQ. V lost 0 bases, J lost 1 base, and 7 bases lay in between.